This note documents a single T cell receptor (beta chain) sequence. The antigen remains undetermined. The data originate from a study of radiotherapy plus CTLA-4 blockade in lung cancer. Overall study: Disease control was achieved by 31% of patients, and objective responses by 18%. General study results and limits: Some TCR clones had been derived from tumors. These clones expanded in peripheral blood after radiotherapy plus ipilimumab.

Chemo-refractory metastatic non-small-cell lung cancer patients were treated with focal radiation plus CTLA-4 blockade with ipilimumab. Sequencing used immunoSEQ multiplex PCR; TCRdb keeps in-frame clones, though not all of them. Here the sample spans around 40,000 clones, 60% to 80% being singletons. The CDR3 sequence is 17 residues long. From germline, CDR1 is SGHDT and CDR2 YYEEEE. V trimming: 4 bases; J trimming: 3 bases; junction bases outside the gene matches: 9. The chain recombines TRBV5-6 with TRBJ2-7; 14 nucleotides match TRBD2. Specimen: peripheral blood, collected from a patient treated with radiotherapy plus ipilimumab. The source of this sequence is a human donor with non-small cell lung cancer who had stable disease on radiotherapy plus ipilimumab. CDR3: CASSRQGTSGGIYEQYF. CDR3 DNA sequence: TGTGCCAGCAGCCGACAAGGGACTAGCGGGGGTATCTACGAGCAGTACTTC.